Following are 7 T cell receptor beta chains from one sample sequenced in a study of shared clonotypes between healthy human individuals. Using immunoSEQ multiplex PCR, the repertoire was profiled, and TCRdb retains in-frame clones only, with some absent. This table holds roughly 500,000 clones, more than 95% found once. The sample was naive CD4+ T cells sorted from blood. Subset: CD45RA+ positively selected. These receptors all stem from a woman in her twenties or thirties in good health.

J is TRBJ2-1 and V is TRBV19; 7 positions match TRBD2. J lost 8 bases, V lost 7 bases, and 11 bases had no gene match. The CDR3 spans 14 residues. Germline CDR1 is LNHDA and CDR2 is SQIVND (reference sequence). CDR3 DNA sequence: TGTGCCAGTACTATCGGGGCGGGAGCGGATGAGCAGTTCTTC. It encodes CASTIGAGADEQFF.

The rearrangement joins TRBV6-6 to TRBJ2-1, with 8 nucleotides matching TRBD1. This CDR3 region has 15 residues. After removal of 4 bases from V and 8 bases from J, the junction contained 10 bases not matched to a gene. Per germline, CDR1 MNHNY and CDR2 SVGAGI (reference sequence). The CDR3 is CASSSDRGRFYEQFF. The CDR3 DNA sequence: TGTGCCAGCAGTTCCGACAGGGGCCGTTTTTATGAGCAGTTCTTC.

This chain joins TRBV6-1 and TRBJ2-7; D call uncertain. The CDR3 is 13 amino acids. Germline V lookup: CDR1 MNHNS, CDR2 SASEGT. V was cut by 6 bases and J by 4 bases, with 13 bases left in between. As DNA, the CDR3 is TGTGCCAGCAGACTCGAAGCCGTATACGAGCAGTACTTC. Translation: CASRLEAVYEQYF.

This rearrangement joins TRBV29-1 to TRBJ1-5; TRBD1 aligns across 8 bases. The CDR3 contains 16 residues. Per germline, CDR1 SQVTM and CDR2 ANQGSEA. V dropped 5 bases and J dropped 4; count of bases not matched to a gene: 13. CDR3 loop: CSVLGDRTGMNQPQHF. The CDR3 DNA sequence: TGCAGCGTTCTAGGGGATAGGACAGGGATGAATCAGCCCCAGCATTTT. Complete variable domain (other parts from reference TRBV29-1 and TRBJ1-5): SAVISQKPSRDICQRGTSLTIQCQVDSQVTMMFWYRQQPGQSLTLIATANQGSEATYESGFVIDKFPISRPNLTFSTLTVSNMSPEDSSIYLCSVLGDRTGMNQPQHFGDGTRLSIL.

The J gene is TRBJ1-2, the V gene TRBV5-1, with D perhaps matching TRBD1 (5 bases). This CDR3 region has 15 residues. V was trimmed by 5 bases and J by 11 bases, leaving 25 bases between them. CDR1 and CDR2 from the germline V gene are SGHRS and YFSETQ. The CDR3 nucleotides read TGCGCCAGCAGATCACCTAGGGACCCGACGGGGAGTTACACCTTC. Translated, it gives CASRSPRDPTGSYTF.

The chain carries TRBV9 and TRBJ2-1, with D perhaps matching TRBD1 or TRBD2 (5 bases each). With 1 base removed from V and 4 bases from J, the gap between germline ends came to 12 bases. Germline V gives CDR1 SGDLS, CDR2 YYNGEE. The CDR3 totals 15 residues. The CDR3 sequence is CASSVWTQGYNEQFF. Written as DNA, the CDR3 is TGTGCCAGCAGCGTATGGACTCAGGGTTACAATGAGCAGTTCTTC.

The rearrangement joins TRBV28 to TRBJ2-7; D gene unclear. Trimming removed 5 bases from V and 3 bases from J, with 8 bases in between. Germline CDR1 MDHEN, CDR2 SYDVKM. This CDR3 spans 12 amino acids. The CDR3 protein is CASSRAYYEQYF. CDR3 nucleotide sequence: TGTGCCAGCAGTAGGGCCTACTACGAGCAGTACTTC.